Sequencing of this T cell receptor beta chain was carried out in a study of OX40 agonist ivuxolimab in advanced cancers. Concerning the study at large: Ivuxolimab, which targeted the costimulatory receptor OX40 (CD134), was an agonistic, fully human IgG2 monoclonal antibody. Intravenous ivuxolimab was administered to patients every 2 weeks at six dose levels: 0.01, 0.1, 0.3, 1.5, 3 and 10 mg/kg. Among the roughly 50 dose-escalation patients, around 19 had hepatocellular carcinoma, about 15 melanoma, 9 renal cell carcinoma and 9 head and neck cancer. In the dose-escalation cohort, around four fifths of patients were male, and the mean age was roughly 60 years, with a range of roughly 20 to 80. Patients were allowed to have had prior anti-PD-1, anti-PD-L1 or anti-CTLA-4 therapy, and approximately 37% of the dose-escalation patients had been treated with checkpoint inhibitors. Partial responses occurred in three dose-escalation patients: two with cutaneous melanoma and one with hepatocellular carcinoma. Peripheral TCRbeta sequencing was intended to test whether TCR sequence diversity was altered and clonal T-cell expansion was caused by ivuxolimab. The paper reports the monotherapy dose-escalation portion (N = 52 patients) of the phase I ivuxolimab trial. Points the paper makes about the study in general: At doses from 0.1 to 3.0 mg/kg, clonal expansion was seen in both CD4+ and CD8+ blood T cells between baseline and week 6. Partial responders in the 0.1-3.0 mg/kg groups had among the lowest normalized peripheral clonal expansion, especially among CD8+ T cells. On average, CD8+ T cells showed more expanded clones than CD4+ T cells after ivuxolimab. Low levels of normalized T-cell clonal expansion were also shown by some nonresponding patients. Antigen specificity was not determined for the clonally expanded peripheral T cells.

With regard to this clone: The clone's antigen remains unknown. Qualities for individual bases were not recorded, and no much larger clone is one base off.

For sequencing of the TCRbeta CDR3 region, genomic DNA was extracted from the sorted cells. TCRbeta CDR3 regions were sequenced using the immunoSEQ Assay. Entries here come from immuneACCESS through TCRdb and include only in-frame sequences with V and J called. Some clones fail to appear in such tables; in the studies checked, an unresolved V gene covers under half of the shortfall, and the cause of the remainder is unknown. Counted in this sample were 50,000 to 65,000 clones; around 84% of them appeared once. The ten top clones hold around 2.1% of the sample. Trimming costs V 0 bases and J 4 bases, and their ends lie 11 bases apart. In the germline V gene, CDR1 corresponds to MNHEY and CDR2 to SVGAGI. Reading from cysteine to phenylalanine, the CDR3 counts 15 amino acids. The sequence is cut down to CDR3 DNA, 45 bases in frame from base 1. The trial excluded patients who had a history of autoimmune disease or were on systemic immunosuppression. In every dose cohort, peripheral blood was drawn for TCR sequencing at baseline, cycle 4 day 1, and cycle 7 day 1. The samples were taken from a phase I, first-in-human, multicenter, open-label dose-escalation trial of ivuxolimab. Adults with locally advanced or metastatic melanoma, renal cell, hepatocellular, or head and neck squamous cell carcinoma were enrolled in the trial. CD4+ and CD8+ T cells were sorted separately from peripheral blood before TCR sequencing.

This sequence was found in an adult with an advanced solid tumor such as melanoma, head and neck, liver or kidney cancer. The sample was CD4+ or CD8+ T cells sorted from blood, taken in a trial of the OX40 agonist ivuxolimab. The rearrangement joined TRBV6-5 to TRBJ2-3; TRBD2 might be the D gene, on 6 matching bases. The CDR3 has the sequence CASSYSAGSPDTQYF. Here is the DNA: TGTGCCAGCAGTTACTCGGCGGGAAGCCCAGATACGCAGTATTTT.